What follows are 2 T cell receptor beta chains derived from one specimen sequenced in a study of T cell changes during pregnancy in multiple sclerosis (dated by TCRdb to the late 2010s). The library was built by means of the immunoSEQ multiplex PCR assay. TCRdb retrieved this table from immuneACCESS and kept in-frame rearrangements only. Not all clones are present; in checked studies, unresolved V genes account for under half, and no reason is known for the remainder. This sample has about 87,000 clones in its table, and 93% of those were observed once. The ten largest clones add up to approximately 1.3% of the sample. This material consisted of peripheral blood, taken in the third trimester of pregnancy. The receptors come from a female donor in good health, enrolled as a control in a pregnancy study.

The V gene is TRBV6-1, the J gene TRBJ2-3; tentative D call: TRBD2 (6 bases). Per the germline V gene, CDR1 is MNHNS and CDR2 is SASEGT. The CDR3 has 15 residues. V lost 6 bases and J lost 1, with 14 bases in between. The DNA of the CDR3 is TGTGCCAGCAGACCCTGGCGGGAAGGCACAGATACGCAGTATTTT. This codes for CASRPWREGTDTQYF.

This chain uses TRBV23-1 with TRBJ1-5; tentatively, D is TRBD1 (6 bases). TRBV23-1 counts as an open reading frame of uncertain function. V dropped 0 bases and J dropped 9 bases, with 18 bases sitting between them. The CDR3 loop spans 16 amino acids. The CDR3 here is CASSQSCGGSPWPQHF. Written as DNA, the CDR3 is TGCGCCAGCAGTCAATCGTGTGGGGGCAGTCCGTGGCCCCAGCATTTT.